This TCR beta chain was retrieved from a study of shared clonotypes between healthy human individuals. On the study more broadly: Plates per donor: three CD4 naive, three CD4 memory, two CD8 naive, one CD8 memory.

As regards this clone: Its antigen is undetermined. Given the absence of the conserved phenylalanine or tryptophan at the CDR3 end, a read error is likely. No DNA is shown, since the ends of the CDR3 on it are uncertain; the CDR3 is the one TCRdb lists.

Measured with immunoSEQ multiplex PCR; TCRdb has only the in-frame clones, and not every one. The sample lists roughly 2 million clones; around 95% were seen once. CD4+ cell separation produced CD45RA+ naive and CD45RA-negative memory subsets. Overall study results and limits: Against clonotypes common to all four donors, non-shared ones had lower generation probabilities. A handful of donors shared about 4.8% of their naive CD4 clonotypes.

Inclusive of both ends, the CDR3 amounts to 13 amino acids. The germline V gene has CDR1 MNHNS and CDR2 SASEGT. The sequence derives from a man younger than 35 in good health. V is TRBV6-1 and J is TRBJ2-7; the table's D call of TRBD2 was not tested on the DNA. The material sequenced was naive CD4+ T cells sorted from blood. Subset denoted: CD45RA+ positively selected. The CDR3 loop reads CASSDFLLPGLRL.